One sample yielded the 29 T cell receptor beta chains listed below, sequenced in a study of long-term antiretroviral therapy in people with HIV. Running of the v3.0 immunoSEQ assay took place at survey level. Generated by immunoSEQ multiplex PCR, the TCRdb table keeps only in-frame clones and is missing some. The sample lists about 32,000 clones; 97% were seen once. The specimen was unsorted PBMCs, collected 7.6 years after starting antiretroviral therapy. Every receptor here comes from a man between 25 and 39 years old with HIV.

The chain joins TRBV12-5 to TRBJ1-2, with D possibly matching TRBD1 (6 bases). The V end was cut by 0 bases, the J end by 4 bases, with 21 bases between. CDR1 and CDR2 (germline): LGHNT, FRNRAP. The CDR3 contains 18 residues. The chain's CDR3 is CASGLVPSPTGAAYGYTF. DNA of the CDR3: TGTGCTAGTGGTTTGGTGCCCTCTCCCACGGGGGCGGCCTATGGCTACACCTTC.

The rearrangement joins TRBV2 to TRBJ1-1; no firm D call. Germline loops: CDR1 SNHLY, CDR2 FYNNEI. V lost 5 bases, J lost 1 base, and 8 bases lay in between. The CDR3 is 13 residues long. This CDR3 is CASSLDRNTEAFF. The CDR3 DNA reads TGTGCCAGCAGTCTAGACCGGAACACTGAAGCTTTCTTT.

This sequence joins TRBV4-3 and TRBJ1-2, with D tentatively TRBD1 (5 bases). The CDR3 has 15 amino acids. Germline V gene data show CDR1 as LGHNA and CDR2 as YSLEER. V dropped 1 base and J dropped 3 bases, with 12 bases sitting between them. CDR3 nucleotides: TGCGCCAGCAGCCAAGGGAAGACAGCCCACTATGGCTACACCTTC. It specifies CASSQGKTAHYGYTF.

The chain has TRBV4-1 and TRBJ1-3; D ambiguous. The CDR3 runs to 15 residues. Trimming removed 5 bases from V and 2 bases from J, with 13 bases in between. Germline CDR1 MGHRA, CDR2 YSYEKL. The CDR3 sequence: CASSGRRATGNTIYF. In DNA, the CDR3 is TGCGCCAGCAGCGGGCGACGGGCCACTGGAAACACCATATATTTT.

This sequence joins TRBV6-1 and TRBJ2-1; the match to TRBD2 covers 7 bases. The CDR3 has 14 amino acids. Germline V lookup: CDR1 MNHNS, CDR2 SASEGT. With V trimmed by 1 base and J by 7 bases, 4 bases remained unmatched. The CDR3 bases are TGTGCCAGCAGTGAAGTCCAGGGAGGGAATGAGCAGTTCTTC. As protein: CASSEVQGGNEQFF.

The chain links TRBV7-8 to TRBJ2-5, with TRBD2 matching over 8 bases. Germline values: CDR1 SGHVS, CDR2 FQNEAQ. The ends lost 4 bases at V and 5 bases at J; junction bases unmatched: 18. The CDR3 is 18 residues long. Written as DNA, the CDR3 is TGTGCCAGCAGCTCTGTCCCTCTTGAGCGGGGGACCTGGGAGACCCAGTACTTC. Its protein is CASSSVPLERGTWETQYF.

The chain has TRBV14 and TRBJ1-5; D uncertain. V was shortened by 5 bases and J by 2 bases, with 16 bases between the two germline ends. CDR3 length: 16 amino acids. CDR1 is SGHDN and CDR2 is FVKESK in the germline V gene. DNA of the CDR3: TGTGCCAGCAGCTTACCAGCTAGGACCGGCAATCAGCCCCAGCATTTT. Its translation: CASSLPARTGNQPQHF. The full variable domain, rest sourced from reference TRBV14 and TRBJ1-5, is EAGVTQFPSHSVIEKGQTVTLRCDPISGHDNLYWYRRVMGKEIKFLLHFVKESKQDESGMPNNRFLAERTGGTYSTLKVQPAELEDSGVYFCASSLPARTGNQPQHFGDGTRLSIL.

In DNA form, the CDR3 reads TGTGCCAGCAGCGGAGACAGGGGCCCCTACAATGAGCAGTTCTTC. Translation gives CASSGDRGPYNEQFF. J is TRBJ2-1 and V is TRBV9; 8 positions agree with TRBD1. V lost 3 bases to trimming and J lost 2 bases; unmatched junction nucleotides: 4. There are 15 residues in the CDR3. CDR1 and CDR2 from the germline V gene are SGDLS and YYNGEE.

V and J are TRBV18 and TRBJ2-2; D not resolved. The CDR3 extends over 15 amino acids. Per the germline V gene, CDR1 is KGHSH and CDR2 is LQKENI. V lost 4 bases, J lost 6 bases, and 15 bases lay in between. This chain's CDR3 is CASSRPRGGSGELFF. CDR3 DNA: TGTGCCAGCTCACGACCCCGAGGTGGTTCCGGGGAGCTGTTTTTT.

V gene TRBV9 combines with J gene TRBJ2-5; 7 nucleotides agree with TRBD2. The germline gives CDR1 SGDLS, CDR2 YYNGEE. V shed 0 bases and J 7 bases; nucleotides not matched to a gene: 6. The CDR3 has 14 amino acids. The CDR3 loop reads CASSVGGLSGTQYF. DNA for the CDR3: TGTGCCAGCAGCGTAGGGGGACTAAGCGGGACCCAGTACTTC. The full variable domain, with the rest looked up from reference TRBV9 and TRBJ2-5, is DSGVTQTPKHLITATGQRVTLRCSPRSGDLSVYWYQQSLDQGLQFLIQYYNGEERAKGNILERFSAQQFPDLHSELNLSSLELGDSALYFCASSVGGLSGTQYFGPGTRLLVL.

The chain is built from TRBV5-1 and TRBJ2-7, with TRBD2 identical over 7 bases. V was pared by 4 bases and J by 0 bases, with 4 bases of the junction left unmatched. The CDR3 runs to 14 residues. Germline assignment: CDR1 SGHRS and CDR2 YFSETQ. In nucleotides, the CDR3 is TGCGCCAGCAGCAGTAGCGGGTTCTCCTACGAGCAGTACTTC. Its protein is CASSSSGFSYEQYF.

This clone is a singleton in its sample. This chain joins TRBV4-1 and TRBJ2-3; tentative D call: TRBD2 (5 bases). The germline gives CDR1 MGHRA, CDR2 YSYEKL. This CDR3 contains 16 residues. With 5 bases removed from V and 1 base from J, the gap between germline ends came to 16 bases. CDR3 in amino acids: CASSFTRDIGTDTQYF. DNA of the CDR3: TGCGCCAGCAGCTTCACCCGGGATATAGGCACAGATACGCAGTATTTT.

This chain connects TRBV10-3 to TRBJ2-5; D is unclear. There are 16 residues in the CDR3. CDR1 and CDR2 (germline): ENHRY, SYGVKD. Trimming took 3 bases from V and 5 from J, leaving 19 bases between them. This chain's CDR3 is CAISDPRTGLIETQYF. The CDR3 DNA is TGTGCCATCAGTGACCCCCGGACCGGTCTGATCGAGACCCAGTACTTC.

This chain connects TRBV6-6 to TRBJ1-3; 7 bases match TRBD1. This CDR3 comprises 16 residues. Looked up from germline, CDR1 is MNHNY and CDR2 is SVGAGI (reference sequence). The V segment lost 6 bases and the J segment 0 bases; nucleotides outside the gene matches: 8. This CDR3 is CASRRGHASSGNTIYF. The CDR3 DNA is TGTGCCAGCAGGAGGGGGCACGCCTCCTCTGGAAACACCATATATTTT.

The chain is built from TRBV25-1 and TRBJ1-3; D uncertain. The CDR3 totals 13 residues. Looked up from germline, CDR1 is MGHDK and CDR2 is SYGVNS. The germline V and J ends were trimmed by 0 bases and 4 bases, with 4 bases remaining between them. The CDR3, as DNA: TGTGCCAGCAGTGAATACGGGGGAAACACCATATATTTT. Encoded protein: CASSEYGGNTIYF. The full variable domain, rest sourced from reference TRBV25-1 and TRBJ1-3, is EADIYQTPRYLVIGTGKKITLECSQTMGHDKMYWYQQDPGMELHLIHYSYGVNSTEKGDLSSESTVSRIRTEHFPLTLESARPSHTSQYLCASSEYGGNTIYFGEGSWLTVV.

V and J are TRBV9 and TRBJ2-1; 12 bases are shared with TRBD2. CDR3 length: 16 residues. Losses at the gene ends were 1 base for V and 4 bases for J; bases not matched to a gene: 3. The germline V gene encodes CDR1 SGDLS and CDR2 YYNGEE. In nucleotides, the CDR3 is TGTGCCAGCAGCGTACTAGCGGGAGGGAATTACAATGAGCAGTTCTTC. Encoded protein: CASSVLAGGNYNEQFF.

The V gene is TRBV7-6, the J gene TRBJ2-7; 7 nucleotides line up with TRBD2. The junction had 6 bases not matched to a gene; V was cut back by 1 base and J by 3 bases. This CDR3 contains 15 residues. Germline V gene lookup returns CDR1 SGHVS and CDR2 FNYEAQ. CDR3 loop: CASSLDSGPIYEQYF. CDR3 in DNA: TGTGCCAGCAGCTTAGATAGCGGGCCAATCTACGAGCAGTACTTC. The entire variable domain, with the rest obtained from reference TRBV7-6 and TRBJ2-7, is as follows: GAGVSQSPRYKVTKRGQDVALRCDPISGHVSLYWYRQALGQGPEFLTYFNYEAQQDKSGLPNDRFSAERPEGSISTLTIQRTEQRDSAMYRCASSLDSGPIYEQYFGPGTRLTVT.

This clone occurred once. The chain combines TRBV6-1 with TRBJ1-1; D call uncertain. CDR1 is MNHNS, CDR2 SASEGT, per germline. V was trimmed by 0 bases and J by 6 bases, leaving 11 bases between them. The CDR3 is made up of 14 amino acids. The DNA for the CDR3 is TGTGCCAGCAGTGAAGCCGCCGACACGGCTGAAGCTTTCTTT. This sequence encodes CASSEAADTAEAFF.

The genes are TRBV4-1 and TRBJ2-7; D is uncertain. The length of the CDR3 is 18 residues. V was clipped by 3 bases and J by 0 bases, with 21 bases between them. Per germline, CDR1 MGHRA and CDR2 YSYEKL. The chain's CDR3 is CASSQDPGLKPSSYEQYF. The CDR3 DNA follows: TGCGCCAGCAGCCAGGACCCCGGGCTAAAACCAAGCTCCTACGAGCAGTACTTC.

The V gene is TRBV5-4, the J gene TRBJ2-5; 11 bases fit TRBD2. The CDR3 totals 15 residues. Trimming removed 4 bases from V and 2 bases from J; junction bases left unmatched: 4. Germline CDR1 and CDR2: SGHNT and YYREEE (reference sequence). The CDR3 is CASSGTSGWQETQYF. Here the CDR3 DNA reads TGTGCCAGCAGCGGGACTAGCGGATGGCAAGAGACCCAGTACTTC. Supplemented by reference TRBV5-4 and TRBJ2-5, the full variable domain reads ETGVTQSPTHLIKTRGQQVTLRCSSQSGHNTVSWYQQALGQGPQFIFQYYREEENGRGNFPPRFSGLQFPNYSSELNVNALELDDSALYLCASSGTSGWQETQYFGPGTRLLVL.

J is TRBJ1-4 and V is TRBV14, with D uncertain. Trimming stripped 1 base from V and 7 bases from J, with 4 bases between. CDR1 is SGHDN and CDR2 is FVKESK in the germline V gene. The CDR3 consists of 12 residues. The CDR3 DNA reads as TGTGCCAGCAGCCAAGTGGGTGAAAAACTGTTTTTT. Protein sequence: CASSQVGEKLFF.

The genes are TRBV4-3 and TRBJ2-7; TRBD1 matches at 8 bases. Germline values: CDR1 LGHNA, CDR2 YSLEER. V was clipped by 0 bases and J by 2 bases; unmatched bases: 6. There are 16 residues in the CDR3. The CDR3 is CASSQDHQGAPYEQYF. Written as DNA, the CDR3 is TGCGCCAGCAGCCAAGATCATCAGGGGGCCCCCTACGAGCAGTACTTC.

The chain links TRBV7-3 to TRBJ2-6; D call uncertain. There are 15 residues in the CDR3. Germline V gene lookup returns CDR1 SGHTA and CDR2 FQGTGA. Trimming removed 1 base from V and 0 bases from J, with 4 bases in between. CDR3 in amino acids: CASSLSNSGANVLTF. CDR3 bases: TGTGCCAGCAGCTTAAGTAACTCTGGGGCCAACGTCCTGACTTTC.

The chain has TRBV7-3 and TRBJ1-1, with D tentatively TRBD1 (5 bases). V lost 5 bases, J lost 4 bases, and 14 bases lay in between. In germline, CDR1 is SGHTA, CDR2 FQGTGA. The CDR3 loop spans 14 amino acids. In DNA form, the CDR3 reads TGTGCCAGCAGCATTCGCAGGGTGGGCACTGAAGCTTTCTTT. This codes for CASSIRRVGTEAFF.

V and J are TRBV5-8 and TRBJ2-2, with D unclear. The CDR3 has 15 residues. Germline CDR1 SGHTS, CDR2 YDEGEE. The germline V and J ends were trimmed by 4 bases and 3 bases, with 13 bases remaining between them. The CDR3 coding sequence is TGTGCCAGCAGCCAATTTAGCCCCGACACCGGGGAGCTGTTTTTT. Translation: CASSQFSPDTGELFF.

V gene TRBV5-1 combines with J gene TRBJ2-7; D may be TRBD1 or TRBD2 (6 bases each). Trimming removed 4 bases at V and 4 bases at J, with 12 bases between. Germline CDR1 is SGHRS and CDR2 is YFSETQ. The length of the CDR3 is 13 residues. The CDR3 DNA sequence: TGCGCCAGCAGCATAGGGGGGCCTTACGAGCAGTACTTC. It is translated as CASSIGGPYEQYF.

The chain links TRBV7-9 to TRBJ1-5; D remains unclear. Germline assignment: CDR1 SEHNR and CDR2 FQNEAQ (reference sequence). V lost 3 bases, J lost 7 bases, and 7 bases lay in between. The CDR3 covers 12 residues. In DNA, the CDR3 is TGTGCCAGCAGCTTTCCTGGGCAGCCCCAGCATTTT. This translates into CASSFPGQPQHF.

The genes are TRBV7-6 and TRBJ2-4; D remains ambiguous. Germline V gene sequence: CDR1 SGHVS, CDR2 FNYEAQ. This CDR3 spans 15 amino acids. V lost 5 bases and J 0 bases, leaving 11 bases between the germline ends. The CDR3 is CASSPRHLAKNIQYF. In DNA form, the CDR3 reads TGTGCCAGCAGCCCGAGACACCTAGCCAAAAACATTCAGTACTTC.

The chain links TRBV10-3 to TRBJ2-7, with D uncertain. V was trimmed by 10 bases and J by 4 bases, leaving 17 bases between them. Per germline, CDR1 ENHRY and CDR2 SYGVKD. CDR3 length: 13 amino acids. The CDR3 loop is CATYSGLRYEQYF. DNA for the CDR3: TGTGCCACCTATTCCGGGCTCCGGTACGAGCAGTACTTC.